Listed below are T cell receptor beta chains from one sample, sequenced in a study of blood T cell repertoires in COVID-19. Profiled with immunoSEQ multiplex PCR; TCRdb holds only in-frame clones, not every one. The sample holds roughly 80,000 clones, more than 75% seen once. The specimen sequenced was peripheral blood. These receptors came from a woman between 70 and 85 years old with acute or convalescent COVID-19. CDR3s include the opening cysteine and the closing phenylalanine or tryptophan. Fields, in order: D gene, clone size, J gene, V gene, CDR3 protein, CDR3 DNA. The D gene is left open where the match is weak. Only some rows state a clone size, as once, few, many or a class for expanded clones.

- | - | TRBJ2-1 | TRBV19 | CASSMNREGEQFF | TGTGCCAGTAGTATGAACAGGGAGGGTGAGCAGTTCTTC
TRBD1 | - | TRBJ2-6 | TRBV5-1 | CASSLAPGQGADSGANVLTF | TGCGCCAGCAGCTTGGCACCGGGACAGGGGGCTGACTCTGGGGCCAACGTCCTGACTTTC
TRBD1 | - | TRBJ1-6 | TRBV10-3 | CAISESPTGLNSPLHF | TGTGCCATCAGTGAGTCCCCGACAGGGTTAAATTCACCCCTCCACTTT
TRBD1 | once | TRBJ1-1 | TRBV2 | CASSVGDRRLTEAFF | TGTGCCAGCAGTGTTGGGGACAGGAGGTTAACTGAAGCTTTCTTT
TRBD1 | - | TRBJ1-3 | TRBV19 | CASSIRYRGPGNTIYF | TGTGCCAGTAGTATACGGTACAGGGGGCCTGGAAACACCATATATTTT
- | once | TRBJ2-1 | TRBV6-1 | CASSEERGWYNEQFF | TGTGCCAGCAGTGAAGAAAGGGGCTGGTACAATGAGCAGTTCTTC
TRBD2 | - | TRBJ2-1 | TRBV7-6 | CASSSRPTPGLAGGWGEQFF | TGTGCCAGCAGCTCCCGACCCACACCGGGACTAGCGGGAGGATGGGGTGAGCAGTTCTTC
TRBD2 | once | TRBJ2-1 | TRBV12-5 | CASGLSNSGRAGNEQFF | TGTGCTAGTGGTTTGTCCAATAGCGGGAGGGCCGGCAATGAGCAGTTCTTC
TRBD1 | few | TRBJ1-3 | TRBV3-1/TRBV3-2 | CASTEGGRGRSFIYF | TGTGCCAGCACCGAAGGGGGCAGGGGGCGGTCCTTCATATATTTT
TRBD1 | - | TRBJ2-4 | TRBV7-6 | CASRAGTGAKNIQYF | TGTGCCAGCAGGGCCGGGACAGGGGCCAAAAACATTCAGTACTTC
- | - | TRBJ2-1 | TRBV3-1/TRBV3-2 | CASSLAVHEQFF | TGTGCCAGCAGCCTAGCCGTCCATGAGCAGTTCTTC
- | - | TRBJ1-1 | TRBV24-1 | CATSDSTGLGTEAFF | TGTGCCACCAGTGATAGTACAGGTTTGGGCACTGAAGCTTTCTTT
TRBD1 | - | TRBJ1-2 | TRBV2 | CASSAGTGGSYGYTF | TGTGCCAGCAGTGCCGGGACAGGGGGCAGCTATGGCTACACCTTC
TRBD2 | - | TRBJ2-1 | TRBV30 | CAWVALAGAANEQFF | TGTGCCTGGGTCGCGCTAGCGGGGGCGGCGAATGAGCAGTTCTTC
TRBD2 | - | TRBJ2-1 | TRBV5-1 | CASSLLAGGDNEQFF | TGCGCCAGCAGCTTACTAGCGGGGGGGGACAATGAGCAGTTCTTC
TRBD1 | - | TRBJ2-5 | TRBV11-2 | CASSRDRAQETQYF | TGTGCCAGCAGCCGGGACAGGGCACAAGAGACCCAGTACTTC
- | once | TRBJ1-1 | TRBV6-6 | CASIMYTEAFF | TGTGCCAGCATTATGTATACTGAAGCTTTCTTT
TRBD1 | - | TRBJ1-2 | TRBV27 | CASSLSSTGGRGYTF | TGTGCCAGCAGTTTATCGTCAACAGGGGGCCGGGGCTACACCTTC
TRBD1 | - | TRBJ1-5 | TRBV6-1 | CASSATGTGVHQPQHF | TGTGCCAGCAGTGCAACCGGGACAGGGGTTCATCAGCCCCAGCATTTT
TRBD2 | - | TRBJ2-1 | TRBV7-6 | CASSLGRAPSYNEQFF | TGTGCCAGCAGCCTAGGGAGGGCTCCCTCCTACAATGAGCAGTTCTTC
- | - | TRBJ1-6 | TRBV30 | CAWSKSDSSYNSPLHF | TGTGCCTGGAGTAAAAGTGATAGCTCCTATAATTCACCCCTCCACTTT
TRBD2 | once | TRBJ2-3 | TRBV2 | CASLAGLAVIADTQYF | TGTGCCAGTTTGGCCGGACTAGCGGTAATTGCAGATACGCAGTATTTT
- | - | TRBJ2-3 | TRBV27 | CASSSYAPRGGAHVDTQYF | TGTGCCAGCAGCTCTTATGCCCCTCGTGGAGGGGCGCATGTAGATACGCAGTATTTT
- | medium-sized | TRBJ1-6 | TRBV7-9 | CASSQDGRDRAPLHF | TGTGCCAGCAGCCAGGATGGCAGGGATAGGGCACCCCTCCACTTT
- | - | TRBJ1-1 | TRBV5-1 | CASREGITEAFF | TGCGCCAGCAGGGAGGGTATCACTGAAGCTTTCTTT
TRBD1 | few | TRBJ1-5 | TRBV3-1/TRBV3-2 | CASSQDRTGSNQPQHF | TGTGCCAGCAGCCAAGACCGGACAGGTAGCAATCAGCCCCAGCATTTT
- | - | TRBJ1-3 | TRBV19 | CASIPGHNSGNTIYF | TGTGCCAGTATCCCGGGACACAACTCTGGAAACACCATATATTTT
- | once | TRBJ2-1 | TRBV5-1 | CASSLDPYSYNEQFF | TGCGCCAGCAGCTTGGATCCGTACTCCTACAATGAGCAGTTCTTC
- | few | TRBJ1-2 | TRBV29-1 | CSVGEGEWGGYTF | TGCAGCGTTGGTGAGGGAGAATGGGGTGGCTACACCTTC
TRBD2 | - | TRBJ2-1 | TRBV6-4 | CASTPSGSSYNEQFF | TGTGCCAGCACTCCTAGCGGGAGCTCCTACAATGAGCAGTTCTTC
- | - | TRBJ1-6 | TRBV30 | CAWSQQDRTNSPLHF | TGTGCCTGGAGCCAACAAGACAGGACGAATTCACCCCTCCACTTT
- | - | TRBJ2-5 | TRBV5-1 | CASSFSSRESTETQYF | TGCGCCAGCAGCTTTAGTTCGAGAGAGTCTACCGAGACCCAGTACTTC
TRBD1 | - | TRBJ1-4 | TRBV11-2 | CASSSRTGGNQREKLFF | TGTGCCAGCAGCTCCCGGACAGGGGGCAATCAAAGGGAGAAACTGTTTTTT
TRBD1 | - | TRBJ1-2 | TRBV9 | CASSDRGTNYGYTF | TGTGCCAGCAGCGACAGGGGGACTAACTATGGCTACACCTTC
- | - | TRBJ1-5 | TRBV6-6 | CASGSSGQPQHF | TGTGCCAGCGGAAGCTCAGGTCAGCCCCAGCATTTT
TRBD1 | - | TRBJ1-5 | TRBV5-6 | CASSLGQGLRQPQHF | TGTGCCAGCAGCTTGGGACAGGGGCTGAGGCAGCCCCAGCATTTT
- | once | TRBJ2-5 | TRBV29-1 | CSVEWQSRRETQYF | TGCAGCGTTGAATGGCAGTCAAGGAGAGAGACCCAGTACTTC
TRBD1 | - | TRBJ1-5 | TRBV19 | CASSILGQFNQPQHF | TGTGCCAGTAGTATATTGGGACAGTTCAATCAGCCCCAGCATTTT
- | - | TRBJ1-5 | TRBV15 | CATSTRRGAGNQPQHF | TGTGCCACCAGCACTAGGCGGGGGGCTGGCAATCAGCCCCAGCATTTT
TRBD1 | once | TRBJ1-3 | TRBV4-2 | CASSPATGTHTIYF | TGTGCCAGCAGCCCCGCGACAGGGACCCACACCATATATTTT
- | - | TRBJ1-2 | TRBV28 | CASRTGQGRYGYTF | TGTGCCAGCAGGACCGGGCAGGGCCGCTATGGCTACACCTTC
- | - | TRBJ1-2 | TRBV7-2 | CASSTTGPHGYTF | TGTGCCAGCAGCACTACAGGGCCCCATGGCTACACCTTC
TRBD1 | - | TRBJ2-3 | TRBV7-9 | CASSHRDSGTDTQYF | TGTGCCAGCAGCCACCGGGACAGTGGCACAGATACGCAGTATTTT
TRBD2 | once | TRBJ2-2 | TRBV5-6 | CASSLNGGTGFF | TGTGCCAGCAGCTTAAACGGGGGGACCGGGTTTTTT
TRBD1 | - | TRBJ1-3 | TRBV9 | CASSERGTGAGNTIYF | TGTGCCAGCAGTGAACGAGGGACAGGGGCTGGAAACACCATATATTTT
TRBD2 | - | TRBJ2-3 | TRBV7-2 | CASSPWIGGSDTQYF | TGTGCCAGCAGCCCTTGGATAGGCGGGAGTGATACGCAGTATTTT
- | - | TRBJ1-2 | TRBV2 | CASSESPAVEYGYTF | TGTGCCAGCAGTGAATCCCCGGCGGTTGAATATGGCTACACCTTC
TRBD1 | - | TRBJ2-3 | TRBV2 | CASSADRGVTDTQYF | TGTGCCAGCAGCGCCGACAGGGGAGTCACAGATACGCAGTATTTT
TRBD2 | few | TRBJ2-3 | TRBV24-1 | CATSDLAGGPRPDTQYF | TGTGCCACCAGTGACCTAGCGGGAGGCCCCAGGCCAGATACGCAGTATTTT
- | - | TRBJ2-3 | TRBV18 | CASSPPRGGASTDTQYF | TGTGCCAGCTCACCACCCAGAGGCGGCGCGAGCACAGATACGCAGTATTTT